Detailed here is one TCR beta chain. Between the trimmed V and J ends, which lost 7 bases and 6 bases, there was a span of 6 bases. CDR3 length equals 11 residues. The germline CDR1 and CDR2 sequences are MDHEN and SYDVKM. RNA extraction was followed by reverse transcription into cDNA, which acted as the sequencing template. TCRdb's copy holds only in-frame clones and misses some; the assay was immunoSEQ multiplex PCR. This table has about 130,000 clones, around 58% appearing once. This entry is derived from a study of CD8+ T cells in alopecia areata. Sequences were derived from CD4+ T cells sorted from blood, sampled at week 0. This chain links TRBV28 with TRBJ2-2, with D perhaps matching TRBD2 (5 bases). This TCR was recovered from a human donor with alopecia areata. The chain's CDR3 is CASKGAGELFF. The CDR3 DNA sequence: TGTGCCAGCAAGGGAGCCGGGGAGCTGTTTTTT.